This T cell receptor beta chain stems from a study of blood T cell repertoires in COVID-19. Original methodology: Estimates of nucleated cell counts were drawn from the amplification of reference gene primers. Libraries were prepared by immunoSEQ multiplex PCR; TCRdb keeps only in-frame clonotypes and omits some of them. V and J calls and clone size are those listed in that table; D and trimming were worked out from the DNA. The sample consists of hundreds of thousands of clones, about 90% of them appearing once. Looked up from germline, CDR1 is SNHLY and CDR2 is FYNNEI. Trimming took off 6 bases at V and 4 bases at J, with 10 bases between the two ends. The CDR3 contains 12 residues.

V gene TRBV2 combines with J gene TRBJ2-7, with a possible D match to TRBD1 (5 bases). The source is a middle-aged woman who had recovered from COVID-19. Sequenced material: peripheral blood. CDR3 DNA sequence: TGTGCCAGCAGGGCAGGGTGGTACGAGCAGTACTTC. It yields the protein CASRAGWYEQYF.